A selection of T cell receptor beta chains follows, all from one sample in a study of neoadjuvant anti-PD-1 for oral cavity cancer. The protocol was immunoSEQ multiplex PCR, while the TCRdb copy is restricted to in-frame clones and leaves out a portion. The sample consists of more than 6,500 clones, roughly 46% of them appearing once. Source: tumor tissue, taken before nivolumab (anti-PD-1) treatment. The receptor set was obtained from a person aged 35-79 years with oral cavity squamous cell carcinoma. Both conserved end residues are part of each CDR3. A D gene is named only where the DNA matches it firmly. Some rows mark clone size as missing; the rest say once, few, many or name a class of expanded clone.

>TRBV18|TRBD1|TRBJ1-5|14|-
CASSSQGAGQPQHF
TGTGCCAGCTCTTCGCAGGGGGCTGGACAGCCCCAGCATTTT
>TRBV30|TRBD1|TRBJ1-4|18|-
CAWSHGQGAGRANEKLFF
TGTGCCTGGAGTCATGGACAGGGGGCCGGGAGAGCTAATGAAAAACTGTTTTTT
>TRBV15|-|TRBJ1-1|14|-
CATSSHQGNTEAFF
TGTGCCACCAGCTCGCATCAGGGGAACACTGAAGCTTTCTTT
>TRBV6-5|-|TRBJ1-3|14|-
CASSYSVPGNTIYF
TGTGCCAGCAGTTATTCAGTGCCCGGAAACACCATATATTTT
>TRBV6-5|-|TRBJ2-5|13|-
CASRSRDQETQYF
TGTGCCAGCAGGTCGCGCGATCAAGAGACCCAGTACTTC
>TRBV4-3|-|TRBJ1-2|12|-
CASSQNREGYTF
TGCGCCAGCAGCCAGAACAGGGAGGGCTACACCTTC
>TRBV28|-|TRBJ1-2|14|few
CASSFPDGNYGYTF
TGTGCCAGCAGTTTCCCTGACGGTAACTATGGCTACACCTTC
>TRBV10-1|-|TRBJ1-2|17|few
CASSAPSQGSRNYGYTF
TGCGCCAGCAGTGCACCCTCCCAAGGGAGTAGGAACTATGGCTACACCTTC
>TRBV10-3|-|TRBJ1-2|12|few
CAISESYYGYTF
TGTGCCATCAGTGAGTCTTACTATGGCTACACCTTC
>TRBV19|-|TRBJ2-1|16|-
CASSIGSRGRYNEQFF
TGTGCCAGTAGTATTGGCTCCAGGGGCCGCTACAATGAGCAGTTCTTC
>TRBV5-1|-|TRBJ2-5|13|-
CASSSDNQETQYF
TGCGCCAGCAGCTCGGACAACCAAGAGACCCAGTACTTC
>TRBV5-4|TRBD1|TRBJ2-5|17|once
CASSPRRGGQGKETQYF
TGTGCCAGCAGCCCTCGGAGGGGTGGACAGGGAAAAGAGACCCAGTACTTC
>TRBV5-1|-|TRBJ2-5|14|-
CASSLGGEAETQYF
TGCGCCAGCAGCTTGGGAGGGGAGGCGGAGACCCAGTACTTC